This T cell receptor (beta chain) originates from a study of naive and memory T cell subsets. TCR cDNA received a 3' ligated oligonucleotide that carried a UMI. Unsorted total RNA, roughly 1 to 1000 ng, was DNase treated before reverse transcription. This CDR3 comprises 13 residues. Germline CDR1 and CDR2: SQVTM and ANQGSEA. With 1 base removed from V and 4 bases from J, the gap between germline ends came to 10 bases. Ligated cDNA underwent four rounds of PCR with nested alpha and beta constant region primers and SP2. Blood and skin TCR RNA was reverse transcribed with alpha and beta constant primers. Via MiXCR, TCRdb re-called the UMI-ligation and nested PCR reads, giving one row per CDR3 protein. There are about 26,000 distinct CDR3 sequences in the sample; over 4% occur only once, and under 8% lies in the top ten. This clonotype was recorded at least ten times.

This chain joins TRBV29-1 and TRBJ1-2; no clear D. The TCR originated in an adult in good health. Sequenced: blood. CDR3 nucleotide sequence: TGCAGCGTTGAAGTGCCAGAGACCTATGGCTACACCTTC. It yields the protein CSVEVPETYGYTF.